These T cell receptor beta chains were read from a single sample in a study of blood T cell repertoires in COVID-19. Sequencing used immunoSEQ multiplex PCR; TCRdb keeps in-frame clones, though not all of them. In the table there are some 290,000 clones, approximately 87% of which are singletons. Sequenced sample: peripheral blood. The receptors here all came from a woman aged 25 to 39 with COVID-19, enrolled during active disease. CDR3s include the opening cysteine and the closing phenylalanine or tryptophan. A D gene is named only where the DNA matches it firmly. Clone size is shown for a subset of rows, as once, few, many or a class of expanded clone.

j_call clone_size d_call v_call cdr3_nt cdr3_aa
TRBJ2-7 few TRBD1 TRBV6-1 TGTGCCAGCAGTGAAGGTCCAGGGGGTTCCTACGAGCAGTACTTC CASSEGPGGSYEQYF
TRBJ1-4 NA NA TRBV3-1/TRBV3-2 TGTGCCAGCAGCCAAAGAGGTCAGGGAGGCGCTGAAAAACTGTTTTTT CASSQRGQGGAEKLFF
TRBJ2-1 NA TRBD2 TRBV5-1 TGCGCCAGCAGCTTGGATGGACTAGCGGGGGGAATTGAGCAGTTCTTC CASSLDGLAGGIEQFF
TRBJ1-1 NA NA TRBV21-1 TGTGCCAGCAGCAAAGGGCAGCCGGAGAGGAACACTGAAGCTTTCTTT CASSKGQPERNTEAFF
TRBJ1-2 once NA TRBV19 TGTGCCTCGGGGTCCCGGCCAGCCTATGGCTACACCTTC CASGSRPAYGYTF
TRBJ1-2 NA NA TRBV5-1 TGCGCCAGCAGAGGGTCGGGGGGCTACACCTTC CASRGSGGYTF
TRBJ2-1 NA NA TRBV4-1 TGCGCCAGCAGCCAGGAAAGCGCGTTTAGTGATGAGCAGTTCTTC CASSQESAFSDEQFF
TRBJ2-7 NA NA TRBV18 TGTGCCAGCTCACTGGGCACCATCTACGAGCAGTACTTC CASSLGTIYEQYF
TRBJ2-5 NA NA TRBV19 TGTGCCAGTAGTATAACGGGGGTCAGCGTGGAGACCCAGTACTTC CASSITGVSVETQYF
TRBJ1-1 few NA TRBV18 TGTGCCAGCTCACCAACTCGGGGCACTGAAGCTTTCTTT CASSPTRGTEAFF
TRBJ2-2 NA TRBD2 TRBV7-6 TGTGCCAGCAGCTTAGTCGGGGGGTTCCCCGGGGAGCTGTTTTTT CASSLVGGFPGELFF
TRBJ2-4 NA TRBD1 TRBV19 TGTGCCAGCTCCGGGGCAGGGGGCAACATTCAGTACTTC CASSGAGGNIQYF
TRBJ1-4 NA NA TRBV4-1 TGCGCCAGCAGCCAAGATTACGAGCGGGCATGGACTCGTGTGGAAAAACTGTTTTTT CASSQDYERAWTRVEKLFF
TRBJ2-7 once TRBD2 TRBV4-1 TGCGCCAGCAGCCAAGTGGCTAGCGGGGGTGTCGAGCAGTACTTC CASSQVASGGVEQYF
TRBJ2-1 NA NA TRBV10-3 TGTGCCACCTGCCCGGGGCGGGGTCCGAGGAATGAGCAGTTCTTC CATCPGRGPRNEQFF
TRBJ2-6 NA NA TRBV3-1/TRBV3-2 TGTGCCAGCAAGGGGCACTCTGGGGCCAACGTCCTGACTTTC CASKGHSGANVLTF